Described below is a single T cell receptor (beta chain) sequence and its context. The antigen is not known. Sequencing used immunoSEQ multiplex PCR; TCRdb keeps in-frame clones, though not all of them. The sample contains about 110,000 clones, around 84% of which appear only once. This entry comes from a study of T cell responses to AZD1222 COVID-19 vaccine. For the study at large: Second-dose recipients at about 4 or about 12 weeks were treated as one pooled group.

Whole-study findings and limits: Regions left unmutated in variants are reportedly the target of nearly half of spike-specific TCRs.

This sequence was found in an adult in good health. Sequenced here: peripheral blood, sampled on day 0 of AZD1222 vaccination.

The CDR3 DNA reads TGTGCCAGCAGCGTAAGGGGGGACGCCAATCAGCCCCAGCATTTT. Translated: CASSVRGDANQPQHF. This chain uses TRBV7-9 with TRBJ1-5, with D maybe TRBD1 (6 bases). The V end was cut by 5 bases, the J end by 3 bases, with 14 bases between. The length of the CDR3 is 15 residues. Germline V lookup: CDR1 SEHNR, CDR2 FQNEAQ (reference sequence).